One sample yielded the 2 T cell receptor beta chains listed below, sequenced in a study of T cell clonality in common variable immunodeficiency. The data were produced by immunoSEQ multiplex PCR, yet TCRdb's version contains in-frame clones alone and is incomplete. The profile covers about 43,000 clones, none occurring a single time. What was sequenced was peripheral blood mononuclear cells. These receptors were taken from a person aged 18 to 70 in good health.

This clone was counted ten times or more. The observed sequence ends 3 residues before the CDR3 terminus, with the missing tail filled in from the germline J gene. This chain joins TRBV5-1 and TRBJ2-3; weak D call: TRBD2 (7 bases). The germline gives CDR1 SGHRS, CDR2 YFSETQ. V was shortened by 4 bases and J by 4 bases, with 13 bases between the two germline ends. This CDR3 is 14 amino acids long. The CDR3 sequence: CASSAMGGPDTQYF. The part of the CDR3 DNA that was read is TGCGCCAGCAGCGCCATGGGGGGGCCAGATACG.

This clone was counted between two and nine times. The read ends 3 residues shy of where the CDR3 ends; the end is completed using the germline J gene. The chain links TRBV11-2 to TRBJ1-1, with D perhaps matching TRBD1 (6 bases). The germline CDR1 and CDR2 sequences are SGHAT and FQNNGV. The CDR3 runs 14 residues. Deletions cut 2 bases from V and 1 base from J, with 8 bases between. CDR3 DNA (partial): TGTGCCAGCAGCTTACTCAGGGGGAACACTGAA. The encoded protein is CASSLLRGNTE. The complete CDR3 reads CASSLLRGNTEAFF.